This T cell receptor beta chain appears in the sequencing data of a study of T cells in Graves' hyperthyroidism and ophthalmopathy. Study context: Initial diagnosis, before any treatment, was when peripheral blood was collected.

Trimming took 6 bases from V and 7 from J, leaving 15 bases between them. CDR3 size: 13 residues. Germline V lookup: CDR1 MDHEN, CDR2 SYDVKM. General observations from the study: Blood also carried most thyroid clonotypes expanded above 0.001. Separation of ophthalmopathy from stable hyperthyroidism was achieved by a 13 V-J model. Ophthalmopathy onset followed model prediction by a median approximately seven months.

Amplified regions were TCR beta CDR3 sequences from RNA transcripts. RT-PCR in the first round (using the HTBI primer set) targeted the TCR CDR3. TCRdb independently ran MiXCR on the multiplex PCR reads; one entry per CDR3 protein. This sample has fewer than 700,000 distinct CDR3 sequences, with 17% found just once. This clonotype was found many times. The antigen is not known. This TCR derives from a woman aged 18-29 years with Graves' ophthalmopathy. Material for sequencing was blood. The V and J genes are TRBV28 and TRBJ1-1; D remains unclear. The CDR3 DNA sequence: TGTGCCAGCAGCCCTGTTGAAGGTTTTGAAGCTTTCTTT. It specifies CASSPVEGFEAFF.